This T cell receptor (beta chain) came from a study of CD8 T cells in Susac syndrome. With random hexamers, reverse transcription was performed on roughly 0.5 to 1 ug of RNA. MiXCR was run by TCRdb on the immunoSEQ multiplex PCR reads, yielding one entry per CDR3 protein. Among over 80,000 distinct CDR3 sequences, over 80% were seen once, and the ten largest hold 0.25% to 0.4%. The TCR originated in a human donor in good health. Sequenced: CD8+ T cells from PBMCs.

CDR3 in DNA: TGTGCCAGCAGCCCTGACGATGGGGGTTCCGCTGAAGCTTTCTTT. Translating it yields CASSPDDGGSAEAFF. The chain carries TRBV4-2 and TRBJ1-1, with D maybe TRBD1 (5 bases). The germline gives CDR1 LGHNA, CDR2 YNFKEQ. There are 15 residues in the CDR3. Deletions cut 4 bases from V and 6 bases from J, with 18 bases between.